The text below deals with one T cell receptor (beta chain). These data belong to a study of patients and donors after allogeneic stem cell transplantation. This CDR3 has 15 amino acids. Germline V lookup: CDR1 SNHLY, CDR2 FYNNEI. V lost 6 bases, J lost 1 base, and 13 bases lay in between. A single record per CDR3 protein comes from TCRdb applying MiXCR to the RT-PCR reads. The sample carries around 200,000 distinct CDR3 sequences, around 40% recorded once. The chain is built from TRBV2 and TRBJ1-5, with D perhaps TRBD1 (6 bases). This TCR derives from a human donor who was either an allogeneic HSCT recipient or a stem cell or donor lymphocyte infusion donor (not recorded which). It is not recorded whose cells these are; they may come from a transplant donor. Sequencing was carried out using blood, either unsorted or a sorted T cell fraction (not recorded which). The CDR3 coding sequence is TGTGCCAGCAGGGCCAGGGGAAGGAGCAATCAGCCCCAGCATTTT. Protein product: CASRARGRSNQPQHF.